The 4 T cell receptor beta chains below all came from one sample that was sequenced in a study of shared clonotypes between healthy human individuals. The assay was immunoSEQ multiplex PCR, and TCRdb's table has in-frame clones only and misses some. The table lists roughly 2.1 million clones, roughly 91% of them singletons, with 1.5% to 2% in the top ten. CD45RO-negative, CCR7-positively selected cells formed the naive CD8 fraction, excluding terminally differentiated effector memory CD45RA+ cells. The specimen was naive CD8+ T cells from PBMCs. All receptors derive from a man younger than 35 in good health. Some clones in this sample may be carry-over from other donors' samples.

CDR3 in amino acids: CASSLSIRERAGELFF. CDR3 sequence (DNA): TGTGCCAGCAGCTTAAGTATACGGGAACGGGCCGGGGAGCTGTTTTTT. This sequence joins TRBV7-8 and TRBJ2-2; D is perhaps TRBD2 (5 bases). In germline, CDR1 is SGHVS, CDR2 FQNEAQ. Trimming took 2 bases from V and 6 from J, leaving 16 bases between them. The CDR3 is made up of 16 amino acids.

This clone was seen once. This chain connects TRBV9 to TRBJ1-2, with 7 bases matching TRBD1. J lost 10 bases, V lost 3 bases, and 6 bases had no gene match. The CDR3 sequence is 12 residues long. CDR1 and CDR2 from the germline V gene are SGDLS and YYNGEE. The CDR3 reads CASSGRQGDYTF. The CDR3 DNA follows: TGTGCCAGCAGCGGCCGGCAGGGGGACTACACCTTC.

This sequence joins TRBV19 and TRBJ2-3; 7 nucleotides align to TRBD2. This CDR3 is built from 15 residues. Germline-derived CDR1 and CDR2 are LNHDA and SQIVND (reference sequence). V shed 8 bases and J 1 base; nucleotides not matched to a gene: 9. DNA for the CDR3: TGTGCCAGTGCATTCGGGCTAGCGGGCACAGATACGCAGTATTTT. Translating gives CASAFGLAGTDTQYF.

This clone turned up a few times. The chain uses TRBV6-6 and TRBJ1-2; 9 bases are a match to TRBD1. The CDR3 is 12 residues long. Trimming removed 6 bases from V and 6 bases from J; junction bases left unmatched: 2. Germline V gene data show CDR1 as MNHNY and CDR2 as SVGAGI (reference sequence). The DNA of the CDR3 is TGTGCCAGCAGCCGACAGGGGGATGGCTACACCTTC. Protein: CASSRQGDGYTF.